This T cell receptor (beta chain) was sequenced during a study of blood T cell repertoires in COVID-19. The CDR3 runs to 16 residues. Germline CDR1 reads SGHDT; CDR2 reads YYEEEE. Trimming removed 0 bases from V and 3 bases from J, with 16 bases in between. In the authors' workflow: It was from reference gene primer amplification that nucleated cell counts were estimated. TCRdb keeps only in-frame clones here, not all; method: immunoSEQ multiplex PCR. The V and J calls and the clone size are those of that table, but D and trimming were determined from the DNA. The sample consists of about 340,000 clones, approximately 90% of them appearing once. The count of this clone is one.

The TCR comes from a woman younger than 30 who had recovered from COVID-19. The material sequenced was peripheral blood. V and J are TRBV5-6 and TRBJ2-7; perhaps TRBD2 as D (5 bases). The CDR3, as DNA: TGTGCCAGCAGCTTGGGGGCGGCGGGCGACTACTACGAGCAGTACGTC. Translation gives CASSLGAAGDYYEQYV.